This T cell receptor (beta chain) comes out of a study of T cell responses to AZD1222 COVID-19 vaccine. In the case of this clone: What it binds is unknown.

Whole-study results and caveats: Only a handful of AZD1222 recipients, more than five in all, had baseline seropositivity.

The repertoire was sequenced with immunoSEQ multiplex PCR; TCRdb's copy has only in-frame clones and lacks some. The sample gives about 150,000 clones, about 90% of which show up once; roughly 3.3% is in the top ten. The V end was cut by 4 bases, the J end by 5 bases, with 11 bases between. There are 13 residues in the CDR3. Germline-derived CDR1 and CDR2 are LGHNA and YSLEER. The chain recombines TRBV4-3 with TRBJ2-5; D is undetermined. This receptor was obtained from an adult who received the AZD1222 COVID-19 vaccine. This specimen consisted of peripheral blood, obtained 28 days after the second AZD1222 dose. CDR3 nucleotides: TGCGCCAGCAGCCCCCGGCCCGGGGAGACCCAGTACTTC. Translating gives CASSPRPGETQYF.